These 18 T cell receptor beta chains share one sample of origin, sequenced in a study of T cell repertoires in cytomegalovirus infection. Their recognized antigens are unknown. One entry per CDR3 protein, called by TCRdb with MiXCR from the reads. The sample has around 140,000 distinct CDR3 sequences, about 32% seen once. Sequenced material: CD8+ T cells from cultured PBMCs, taken from culture after CMV antigen stimulation. Every receptor here comes from a human donor in good health (CMV status not recorded). Some clones in this sample may be carry-over from other donors' samples.

The chain uses TRBV7-9 and TRBJ2-4; 7 bases agree with TRBD1. Looked up from germline, CDR1 is SEHNR and CDR2 is FQNEAQ (reference sequence). V lost 5 bases and J lost 7; bases outside the gene matches: 8. The CDR3 sequence is 14 residues long. The CDR3, as DNA: TGTGCCAGCAGCGAAGGGGGCCTTGAGAACATTCAGTACTTC. Its translation: CASSEGGLENIQYF.

The chain employs TRBV6-1 and TRBJ2-1; perhaps TRBD1 as D (6 bases). V was clipped by 5 bases and J by 8 bases, with 16 bases between them. The length of the CDR3 is 14 residues. From germline, CDR1 is MNHNS and CDR2 SASEGT. CDR3 in amino acids: CASSKTGSVHEQFF. CDR3 sequence (DNA): TGTGCCAGCAGTAAAACAGGGTCTGTCCATGAGCAGTTCTTC.

The chain links TRBV29-1 to TRBJ1-4, with 9 bases lining up with TRBD1. J was trimmed by 9 bases and V by 3 bases; bases with no gene match: 8. The CDR3 loop spans 14 amino acids. Germline V gives CDR1 SQVTM, CDR2 ANQGSEA. The CDR3: CSVETGTGRKKLFF. In nucleotides, the CDR3 is TGCAGCGTTGAGACCGGGACAGGGAGGAAAAAACTGTTTTTT.

This clonotype was detected only a few times. This rearrangement joins TRBV12-3 or TRBV12-4 to TRBJ2-3, with 8 bases identical to TRBD2. V shed 5 bases and J 4 bases; nucleotides not matched to a gene: 11. The CDR3 has 16 residues. As DNA, the CDR3 is TGTGCCAGCAGTCCTTTGGGTAGCGGGGTGGCAGATACGCAGTATTTT. Translating it yields CASSPLGSGVADTQYF.

J is TRBJ2-3 and V is TRBV12-3 or TRBV12-4; 7 bases are a match to TRBD2. V was clipped by 6 bases and J by 1 base; unmatched bases: 4. The CDR3 has 14 amino acids. The CDR3 reads CASRAGRGTDTQYF. The CDR3 coding sequence is TGTGCCAGCAGAGCGGGACGGGGCACAGATACGCAGTATTTT.

V and J are TRBV6-2 or TRBV6-3 and TRBJ2-3; a weak D match, TRBD2 (5 bases). The CDR3 is 16 amino acids. Germline-derived CDR1 and CDR2 are MNHEY and SVGEGT. The V end lost 3 bases, the J end lost 0 bases, and 13 bases lay between the germline ends. CDR3 protein: CASSYSPLGSTDTQYF. CDR3 bases: TGTGCCAGCAGTTATTCCCCACTAGGGAGCACAGATACGCAGTATTTT.

This clonotype was detected a few times. CDR3 sequence reads: CASSERTGGVSNNEQFF. As DNA, the CDR3 is TGTGCCAGCAGCGAGAGGACTGGGGGCGTAAGTAACAATGAGCAGTTCTTC. The chain recombines TRBV13 with TRBJ2-1; tentatively, D is TRBD1 (6 bases). V gave up 5 bases and J gave up 5 bases, with 22 bases separating them. This CDR3 has 17 amino acids. The V gene's germline CDR1 is PRHDT and CDR2 FYEKMQ (reference sequence).

The table lists this clonotype with a few counts. The rearrangement joins TRBV27 to TRBJ1-5; TRBD1 is a possible D gene (5 bases). Germline V gene sequence: CDR1 MNHEY, CDR2 SMNVEV (reference sequence). The CDR3 covers 16 residues. V gave up 2 bases and J gave up 1 base, with 12 bases separating them. In DNA, the CDR3 is TGTGCCAGCAGTTTAGTAGGGGCGGGGAGCAATCAGCCCCAGCATTTT. Translation: CASSLVGAGSNQPQHF.

The rearrangement joins TRBV12-3 or TRBV12-4 to TRBJ1-5; 7 bases match TRBD1. The CDR3 is made up of 12 amino acids. V lost 6 bases, J lost 5 bases, and 1 base stayed unmatched. This chain's CDR3 is CASSRGDQPQHF. CDR3 DNA: TGTGCCAGCAGCAGGGGGGATCAGCCCCAGCATTTT.

Only a few counts were recorded for this clonotype. The V gene is TRBV7-8, the J gene TRBJ1-1; D possibly corresponds to TRBD1 (5 bases). Trimming took 1 base from V and 1 from J, leaving 16 bases between them. This CDR3 region has 17 residues. Germline CDR1 reads SGHVS; CDR2 reads FQNEAQ. The DNA for the CDR3 is TGTGCCAGCAGCTTAGATGGGACCTCGAGACCGAACACTGAAGCTTTCTTT. Protein sequence: CASSLDGTSRPNTEAFF.

This chain connects TRBV7-9 to TRBJ2-7, with a weak D call TRBD1 (5 bases). This CDR3 comprises 17 residues. Germline lookup yields CDR1 SEHNR and CDR2 FQNEAQ (reference sequence). Trimming removed 4 bases at V and 1 base at J, with 20 bases between. CDR3 sequence (DNA): TGTGCCAGCAGCTCCCCTTTACTGGGGCTTTCGTCCTACGAGCAGTACTTC. Translated: CASSSPLLGLSSYEQYF.

The rearrangement uses TRBV6-8 and TRBJ2-5, with TRBD2 identical over 9 bases. The CDR3 runs 16 residues. The V gene end was trimmed by 0 bases and the J gene end by 2 bases; junction bases not matched to a gene: 4. In germline, CDR1 is MNHGY, CDR2 SAAAGT. CDR3 nucleotides: TGTGCCAGCAGTTACTCCAGCGGGGGGCTACAAGAGACCCAGTACTTC. Protein: CASSYSSGGLQETQYF.

This clonotype was observed a few times. The genes are TRBV11-3 and TRBJ1-1; D unresolved. There are 13 residues in the CDR3. V dropped 6 bases and J dropped 2 bases, with 10 bases sitting between them. Germline CDR1 is SGHNT and CDR2 is YENEEA. This CDR3 is CASRGRGNTEAFF. CDR3 nucleotide sequence: TGTGCCAGCAGAGGACGGGGAAACACTGAAGCTTTCTTT.

This sequence joins TRBV5-1 and TRBJ2-1, with D hard to call. Germline-derived CDR1 and CDR2 are SGHRS and YFSETQ. V was clipped by 0 bases and J by 0 bases, with 10 bases between them. The CDR3 consists of 16 residues. This CDR3 reads CASSLGGGNSYNEQFF. The CDR3 nucleotides read TGCGCCAGCAGCTTGGGTGGTGGGAACTCCTACAATGAGCAGTTCTTC.

The chain has TRBV6-1 and TRBJ2-7, with 8 bases that match TRBD1. The CDR3 sequence is 13 residues long. Germline V lookup: CDR1 MNHNS, CDR2 SASEGT. Trimming at V came to 5 bases and at J to 1 base, leaving 1 base not matched to a gene. The CDR3 region has the DNA TGTGCCAGCAGTCAGGGGGCTTCCTACGAGCAGTACTTC. Translating gives CASSQGASYEQYF.

This sequence joins TRBV7-6 and TRBJ2-7; TRBD2 matches 7 bases. The germline gives CDR1 SGHVS, CDR2 FNYEAQ. CDR3 length equals 13 residues. Germline trimming cut 5 bases from V and 6 bases from J; bases unmatched to any gene: 7. The CDR3 loop reads CASSRTSGGEQYF. In nucleotides, the CDR3 is TGTGCCAGCAGCCGGACTAGTGGCGGCGAGCAGTACTTC.

This clonotype was detected only a few times. The genes are TRBV12-3 or TRBV12-4 and TRBJ1-5; D gene ambiguous. This CDR3 spans 14 amino acids. V was pared by 4 bases and J by 0 bases, with 7 bases between. The CDR3 spells CASSYSYSNQPQHF. CDR3 DNA sequence: TGTGCCAGCAGTTACAGTTATAGCAATCAGCCCCAGCATTTT.

This clonotype turned up a few times. V is TRBV19 and J is TRBJ2-1, with 11 bases aligning to TRBD1. Germline loops: CDR1 LNHDA, CDR2 SQIVND (reference sequence). The CDR3 is 14 amino acids. V shed 1 base, J shed 8 bases, and the junction held 1 base outside the gene matches. CDR3 coding DNA: TGTGCCAGTAGTATAGGGACAGGGGGCTATGAGCAGTTCTTC. This translates into CASSIGTGGYEQFF.